This T cell receptor beta chain comes out of a study of T cell responses to AZD1222 COVID-19 vaccine. The study, taken as a whole, reports: It was only a handful of AZD1222 recipients who were seropositive at baseline. The repertoires were collected only after the peak T cell response.

Using immunoSEQ multiplex PCR, the repertoire was profiled, and TCRdb retains in-frame clones only, with some absent. The data hold 150,000 to 200,000 clones, with 80% to 95% observed a single time. In regard to this clone: Its antigen is unidentified.

The sample in question was peripheral blood, obtained on day 0 of AZD1222 vaccination. The source of this sequence is an adult in good health.

The CDR3 sequence is CASSLQGWSGNTIYF. Here the CDR3 DNA reads TGTGCCAGCAGTTTGCAGGGTTGGTCTGGAAACACCATATATTTT. The V and J genes are TRBV28 and TRBJ1-3, with D perhaps TRBD1 (5 bases). V lost 3 bases, J lost 1 base, and 10 bases lay in between. The CDR3 length is 15 residues. Germline-derived CDR1 and CDR2 are MDHEN and SYDVKM.